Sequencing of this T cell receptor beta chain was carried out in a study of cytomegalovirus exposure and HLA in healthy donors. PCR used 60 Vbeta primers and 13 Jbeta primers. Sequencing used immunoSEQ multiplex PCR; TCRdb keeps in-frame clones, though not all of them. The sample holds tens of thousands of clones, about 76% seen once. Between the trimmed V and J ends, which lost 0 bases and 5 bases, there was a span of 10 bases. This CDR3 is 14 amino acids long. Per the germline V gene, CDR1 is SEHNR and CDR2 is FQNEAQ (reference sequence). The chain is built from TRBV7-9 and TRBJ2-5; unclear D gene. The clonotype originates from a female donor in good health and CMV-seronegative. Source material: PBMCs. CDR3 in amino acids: CASSLAAVVETQYF. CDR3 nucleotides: TGTGCCAGCAGCTTAGCTGCGGTGGTCGAGACCCAGTACTTC.